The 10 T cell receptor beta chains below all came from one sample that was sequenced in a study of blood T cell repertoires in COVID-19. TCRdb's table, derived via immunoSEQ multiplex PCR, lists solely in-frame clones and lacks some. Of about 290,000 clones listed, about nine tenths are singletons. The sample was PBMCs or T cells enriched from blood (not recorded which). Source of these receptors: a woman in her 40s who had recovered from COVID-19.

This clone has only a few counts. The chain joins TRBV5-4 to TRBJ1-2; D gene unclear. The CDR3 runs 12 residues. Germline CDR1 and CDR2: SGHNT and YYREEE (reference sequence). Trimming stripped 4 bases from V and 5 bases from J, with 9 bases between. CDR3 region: CASSQTFYGYTF. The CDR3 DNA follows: TGTGCCAGCAGCCAGACATTTTATGGCTACACCTTC.

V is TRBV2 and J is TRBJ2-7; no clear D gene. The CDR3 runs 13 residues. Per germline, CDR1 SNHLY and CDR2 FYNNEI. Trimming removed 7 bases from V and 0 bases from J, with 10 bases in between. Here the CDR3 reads CASNLRYSYEQYF. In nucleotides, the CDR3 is TGTGCCAGCAATTTGCGGTACTCCTACGAGCAGTACTTC.

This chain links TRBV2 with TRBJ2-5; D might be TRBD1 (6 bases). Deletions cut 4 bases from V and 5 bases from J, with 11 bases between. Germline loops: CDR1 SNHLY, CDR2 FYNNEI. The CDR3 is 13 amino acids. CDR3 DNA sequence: TGTGCCAGCAGTGTCAACAGGGAGGAGACCCAGTACTTC. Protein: CASSVNREETQYF.

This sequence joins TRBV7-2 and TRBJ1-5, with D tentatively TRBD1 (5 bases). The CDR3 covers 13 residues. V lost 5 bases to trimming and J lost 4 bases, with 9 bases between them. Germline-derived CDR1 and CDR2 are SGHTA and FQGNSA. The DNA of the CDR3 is TGTGCCAGCAGCCCCAGGGCGAATCAGCCCCAGCATTTT. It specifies CASSPRANQPQHF.

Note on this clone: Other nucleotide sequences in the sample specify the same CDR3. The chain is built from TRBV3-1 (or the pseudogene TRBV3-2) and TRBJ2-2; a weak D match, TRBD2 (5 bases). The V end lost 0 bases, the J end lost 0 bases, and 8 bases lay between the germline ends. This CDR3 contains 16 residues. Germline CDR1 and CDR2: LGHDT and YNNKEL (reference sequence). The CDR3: CASSQDGGSNTGELFF. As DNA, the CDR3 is TGTGCCAGCAGCCAAGACGGAGGATCGAACACCGGGGAGCTGTTTTTT.

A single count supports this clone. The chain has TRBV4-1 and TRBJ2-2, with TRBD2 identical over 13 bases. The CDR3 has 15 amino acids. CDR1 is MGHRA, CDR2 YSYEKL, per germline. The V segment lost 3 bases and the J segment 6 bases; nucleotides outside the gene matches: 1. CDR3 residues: CASSHGLAGAGELFF. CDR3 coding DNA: TGCGCCAGCAGCCACGGACTAGCGGGAGCCGGGGAGCTGTTTTTT.

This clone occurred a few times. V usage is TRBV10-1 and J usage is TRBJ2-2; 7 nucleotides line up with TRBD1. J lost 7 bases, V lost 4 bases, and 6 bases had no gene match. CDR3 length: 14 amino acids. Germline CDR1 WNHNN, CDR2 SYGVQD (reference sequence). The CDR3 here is CASSVQGEGGELFF. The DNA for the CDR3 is TGCGCCAGCAGTGTGCAGGGGGAAGGCGGGGAGCTGTTTTTT.

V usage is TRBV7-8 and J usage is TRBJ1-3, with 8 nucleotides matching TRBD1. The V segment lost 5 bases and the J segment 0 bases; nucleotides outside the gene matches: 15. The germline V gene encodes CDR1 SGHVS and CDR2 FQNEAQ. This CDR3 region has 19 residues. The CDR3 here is CASSLPGGLPGNSGNTIYF. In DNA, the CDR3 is TGTGCCAGCAGCCTACCAGGGGGCCTCCCGGGGAACTCTGGAAACACCATATATTTT. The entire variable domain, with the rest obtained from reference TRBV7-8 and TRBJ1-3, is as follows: GAGVSQSPRYKVAKRGQDVALRCDPISGHVSLFWYQQALGQGPEFLTYFQNEAQLDKSGLPSDRFFAERPEGSVSTLKIQRTQQEDSAVYLCASSLPGGLPGNSGNTIYFGEGSWLTVV.

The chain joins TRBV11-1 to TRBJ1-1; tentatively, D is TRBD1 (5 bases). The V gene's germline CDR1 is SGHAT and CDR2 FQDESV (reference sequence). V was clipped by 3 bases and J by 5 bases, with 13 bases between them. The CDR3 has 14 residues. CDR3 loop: CASSFRGLKTEAFF. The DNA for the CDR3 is TGTGCCAGCAGCTTTAGGGGATTAAAAACTGAAGCTTTCTTT.

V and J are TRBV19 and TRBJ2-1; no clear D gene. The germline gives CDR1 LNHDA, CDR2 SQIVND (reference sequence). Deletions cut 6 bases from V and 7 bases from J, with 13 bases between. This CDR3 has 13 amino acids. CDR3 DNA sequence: TGTGCCAGTAGCAGCCTTCTAGAAAATGAGCAGTTCTTC. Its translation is CASSSLLENEQFF.